Sequencing of this TCR beta chain was carried out in a study of cytomegalovirus exposure and HLA in healthy donors. Germline CDR1 SGHRS, CDR2 YFSETQ. V dropped 3 bases and J dropped 0; count of bases not matched to a gene: 11. The CDR3 loop spans 18 amino acids. Study-level points and caveats: The authors listed 150 to 200 TCR beta chains as cytomegalovirus-associated.

Measured with immunoSEQ multiplex PCR; TCRdb has only the in-frame clones, and not every one. The sample lists about 120,000 clones, more than 70% occurring once. In the case of this clone: Its antigen is not identified.

The chain couples TRBV5-1 to TRBJ1-3; 8 nucleotides agree with TRBD1. This sequence was found in a man aged 18-30 years in good health and CMV-seronegative. Sequenced sample: PBMCs. DNA of the CDR3: TGCGCCAGCAGCTCAGGACAGGGTCGTACCTTCTCTGGAAACACCATATATTTT. This sequence encodes CASSSGQGRTFSGNTIYF.